The 32 T cell receptor beta chains presented below share a single source sample, sequenced in a study of cytomegalovirus exposure and HLA in healthy donors. Amplification used 60 Vbeta primers and 13 Jbeta primers. Here immunoSEQ multiplex PCR was the method, and the copy in TCRdb shows in-frame clones only, minus some. Of some 120,000 clones listed, about 84% are singletons. Material for sequencing was PBMCs. These receptors were taken from a man between 18 and 29 years old in good health and CMV-seropositive.

As for this clone: An end of the junction does not agree with germline; a read error may underlie this. The V gene is TRBV11-2, the J gene TRBJ1-2, with TRBD1 identical over 7 bases. The germline V gene has CDR1 SGHAT and CDR2 FQNNGV. The CDR3 runs to 13 residues. The CDR3 DNA reads TGTGCCAGCAGCCCCGCCGGGATATCGGCAGGGGGCTTC. It yields the protein CASSPAGISAGGF. The full variable domain, completed using reference TRBV11-2 and TRBJ1-2, is EAGVAQSPRYKIIEKRQSVAFWCNPISGHATLYWYQQILGQGPKLLIQFQNNGVVDDSQLPKDRFSAERLKGVDSTLKIQPAKLEDSAVYLCASSPAGISAGGFGSGTRLTVV.

V is TRBV5-6 and J is TRBJ2-6, with TRBD1 identical over 7 bases. This CDR3 is 19 amino acids long. V shed 4 bases, J shed 4 bases, and the junction held 17 bases outside the gene matches. Germline CDR1 is SGHDT and CDR2 is YYEEEE. As DNA, the CDR3 is TGTGCCAGCAGCATGCCACAGACAGGGCCGGGGAAGGGGGCCAACGTCCTGACTTTC. Encoded protein: CASSMPQTGPGKGANVLTF.

Points on this clone: One end of the junction is discordant with germline, which a read error may explain. This rearrangement joins TRBV7-9 to TRBJ1-1; D uncertain. Per the germline V gene, CDR1 is SEHNR and CDR2 is FQNEAQ (reference sequence). The CDR3 covers 12 residues. CDR3 loop: CSSSLDITEAFF. DNA of the CDR3: TGTTCCAGCAGCTTAGACATCACTGAAGCTTTCTTT.

The J gene is TRBJ2-3, the V gene TRBV19; 11 nucleotides line up with TRBD2. The V and J ends lost 8 bases and 2 bases, in that order; junction bases with no gene match: 9. CDR3 length: 16 residues. CDR1 is LNHDA and CDR2 is SQIVND in the germline V gene (reference sequence). CDR3 residues: CASGPTSGTLTDTQYF. For the CDR3, the DNA is TGTGCCAGTGGACCGACTAGCGGGACACTCACAGATACGCAGTATTTT.

This chain uses TRBV7-2 with TRBJ2-7, with 10 bases identical to TRBD1. Losses at the gene ends were 5 bases for V and 2 bases for J; bases not matched to a gene: 6. Germline V gene sequence: CDR1 SGHTA, CDR2 FQGNSA. The CDR3 extends over 15 amino acids. CDR3 DNA sequence: TGTGCCAGCAGCATCAGGACAGGGGGGCCCTACGAGCAGTACTTC. Its protein product is CASSIRTGGPYEQYF.

The gene calls are TRBV12-5 and TRBJ2-1, with 10 nucleotides matching TRBD2. Trimming cost V 5 bases and J 9 bases; bases outside gene matches: 10. Per the germline V gene, CDR1 is LGHNT and CDR2 is FRNRAP. The CDR3 has 15 residues. The CDR3: CASGQQGLAWVEQFF. CDR3 coding DNA: TGTGCTAGTGGTCAACAGGGACTAGCGTGGGTTGAGCAGTTCTTC. The full variable domain, with the rest looked up from reference TRBV12-5 and TRBJ2-1, is DARVTQTPRHKVTEMGQEVTMRCQPILGHNTVFWYRQTMMQGLELLAYFRNRAPLDDSGMPKDRFSAEMPDATLATLKIQPSEPRDSAVYFCASGQQGLAWVEQFFGPGTRLTVL.

The chain combines TRBV7-9 with TRBJ1-4; a weak D match, TRBD1 (5 bases). The CDR3 runs 14 residues. Germline values: CDR1 SEHNR, CDR2 FQNEAQ (reference sequence). Trimming stripped 5 bases from V and 7 bases from J, with 14 bases between. The CDR3 bases are TGTGCCAGCAGCCGTGGGGGGGTCGGTGAAAAACTGTTTTTT. Translation: CASSRGGVGEKLFF.

J is TRBJ2-7 and V is TRBV27; possibly TRBD1 for D (6 bases). The CDR3 extends over 12 amino acids. From germline, CDR1 is MNHEY and CDR2 SMNVEV (reference sequence). V lost 6 bases and J lost 3, with 9 bases in between. The CDR3 nucleotides are TGTGCCAGCAGGGACAGCCGCTACGAGCAGTACTTC. Its translation is CASRDSRYEQYF.

The J gene is TRBJ1-1, the V gene TRBV5-1, with 11 bases identical to TRBD1. The CDR3 is 18 residues long. Losses at the gene ends were 9 bases for V and 4 bases for J; bases not matched to a gene: 20. Germline V gene sequence: CDR1 SGHRS, CDR2 YFSETQ. The CDR3 coding sequence is TGCGCCACCAACATCCTACCGGGACAGGGGGGTGAGGGCACTGAAGCTTTCTTT. This sequence encodes CATNILPGQGGEGTEAFF.

The chain uses TRBV11-1 and TRBJ2-7, with 7 positions matching TRBD2. The CDR3 extends over 13 amino acids. J lost 7 bases, V lost 1 base, and 4 bases had no gene match. Germline lookup yields CDR1 SGHAT and CDR2 FQDESV (reference sequence). The CDR3 here is CASSLGTRREQYF. Written as DNA, the CDR3 is TGTGCCAGCAGCTTAGGGACTAGGAGGGAGCAGTACTTC.

This chain connects TRBV11-2 to TRBJ2-7; 7 nucleotides line up with TRBD1. CDR1 is SGHAT and CDR2 is FQNNGV in the germline V gene. The CDR3 length is 17 residues. V lost 4 bases and J lost 3; bases outside the gene matches: 15. The CDR3 is CASSSTGTGLKGYEQYF. The CDR3 DNA is TGTGCCAGCAGCTCGACAGGGACGGGTTTAAAGGGCTACGAGCAGTACTTC.

This clone was observed a handful of times. The genes are TRBV7-9 and TRBJ2-7, with 7 nucleotides matching TRBD1. J lost 5 bases, V lost 1 base, and 5 bases had no gene match. The germline CDR1 and CDR2 sequences are SEHNR and FQNEAQ (reference sequence). The CDR3 runs to 14 residues. The CDR3 spells CASSLGQGNHEQYF. CDR3 nucleotides: TGTGCCAGCAGCTTAGGACAGGGAAACCACGAGCAGTACTTC.

The chain links TRBV5-4 to TRBJ2-5, with 12 bases lining up with TRBD2. Germline CDR1 reads SGHNT; CDR2 reads YYREEE (reference sequence). CDR3 length: 16 residues. Trimming at V came to 3 bases and at J to 3 bases, leaving 6 bases not matched to a gene. The CDR3 sequence: CASSSERTSGEETQYF. CDR3 coding DNA: TGTGCCAGCAGCTCCGAAAGGACTAGCGGGGAAGAGACCCAGTACTTC.

The rearrangement uses TRBV27 and TRBJ1-1; 12 bases agree with TRBD1. V lost 1 base, J lost 9 bases, and 6 bases stayed unmatched. The CDR3 extends over 15 amino acids. Germline V gives CDR1 MNHEY, CDR2 SMNVEV (reference sequence). Here the CDR3 DNA reads TGTGCCAGCAGTTTATACCCCCGGGACAGGGGGCAAGCTTTCTTT. Encoded protein: CASSLYPRDRGQAFF.

J is TRBJ1-1 and V is TRBV30; 8 bases map to TRBD1. CDR3 size: 14 residues. The V and J ends lost 3 bases and 2 bases, in that order; junction bases with no gene match: 5. Germline lookup yields CDR1 GTSNPN and CDR2 SVGIG (reference sequence). CDR3 nucleotide sequence: TGTGCCTGGAGCGCCGGACAGGGAAACACTGAAGCTTTCTTT. Protein: CAWSAGQGNTEAFF.

This clone was seen once. The chain couples TRBV6-5 to TRBJ1-1; D perhaps matches TRBD1 (6 bases). Germline V gene data show CDR1 as MNHEY and CDR2 as SVGAGI. Trimming pared 2 bases from V and 8 bases from J, leaving 18 bases between. The CDR3 is 15 amino acids. CDR3 sequence (DNA): TGTGCCAGCAGTTACGGTTCAGGGGAAGGTGTCGAAGCTTTCTTT. Protein sequence: CASSYGSGEGVEAFF.

DNA of the CDR3: TGTGCCAGCAGCTTAATGGGCAGGAACACTGAAGCTTTCTTT. Protein product: CASSLMGRNTEAFF. The gene calls are TRBV7-2 and TRBJ1-1; D is unclear. Between the trimmed V and J ends, which lost 2 bases and 1 base, there was a span of 8 bases. This CDR3 contains 14 residues. Germline V gene lookup returns CDR1 SGHTA and CDR2 FQGNSA.

CDR3 nucleotide sequence: TGTGCCAGCAGCTTAGCCGGAGGGACAGGGGGCGTCCGGTACGAGCAGTACTTC. Its translation is CASSLAGGTGGVRYEQYF. The chain carries TRBV7-6 and TRBJ2-7; 12 positions match TRBD1. The trim removed 0 bases at V and 4 bases at J, leaving 10 bases unmatched. The CDR3 loop spans 18 amino acids. Germline V CDR1 and CDR2: SGHVS, FNYEAQ.

CDR3 sequence reads: CASSYGTDYSNQPQHF. DNA for the CDR3: TGTGCCAGCAGTTATGGGACAGACTATAGCAATCAGCCCCAGCATTTT. This chain links TRBV6-6 with TRBJ1-5, with 7 positions matching TRBD1. Germline V gives CDR1 MNHNY, CDR2 SVGAGI (reference sequence). V trimming: 3 bases; J trimming: 0 bases; junction bases outside the gene matches: 5. There are 16 residues in the CDR3.

This rearrangement joins TRBV4-1 to TRBJ1-3; TRBD1 agrees at 7 bases. Germline trimming cut 4 bases from V and 2 bases from J; bases unmatched to any gene: 5. This CDR3 contains 15 residues. CDR1 is MGHRA, CDR2 YSYEKL, per germline. The CDR3 sequence: CASSLGQVTGNTIYF. Here the CDR3 DNA reads TGCGCCAGCAGCCTAGGACAGGTCACTGGAAACACCATATATTTT.

This chain uses TRBV5-1 with TRBJ2-3, with 14 bases fitting TRBD2. This CDR3 is built from 19 residues. Trimming removed 5 bases from V and 0 bases from J; junction bases left unmatched: 11. Germline V lookup: CDR1 SGHRS, CDR2 YFSETQ. The CDR3 spells CASRSLGLAGGASTDTQYF. The CDR3 bases are TGCGCCAGCAGATCGTTAGGACTAGCGGGGGGTGCTAGCACAGATACGCAGTATTTT.

In nucleotides, the CDR3 is TGCGCCAGCAGCTTCTCACCGGGACAGGGGTACACCGGGGAGCTGTTTTTT. Translation: CASSFSPGQGYTGELFF. The V call is TRBV5-1, the J call TRBJ2-2, with TRBD1 matching over 10 bases. Germline lookup yields CDR1 SGHRS and CDR2 YFSETQ. Trimming took 2 bases from V and 3 from J; bases not matched to a gene: 7. This CDR3 spans 17 amino acids.

The chain carries TRBV10-1 and TRBJ2-7; no clear D gene. V gave up 0 bases and J gave up 3 bases, with 6 bases separating them. The germline V gene encodes CDR1 WNHNN and CDR2 SYGVQD (reference sequence). The CDR3 contains 13 residues. The CDR3 sequence: CASSESPVYEQYF. The CDR3 DNA reads TGCGCCAGCAGTGAGTCACCGGTCTACGAGCAGTACTTC.

Of note for this clone: The junction shows a germline mismatch at one end, possibly a read error. This sample includes further DNA sequences coding for the same CDR3. This chain connects TRBV6-5 to TRBJ2-5; D gene uncertain. This CDR3 comprises 11 residues. In germline, CDR1 is MNHEY, CDR2 SVGAGI. The DNA of the CDR3 is TGCGCCAGCGCACGAGGAGAGACCCAGTACTTC. Its protein is CASARGETQYF.

The V call is TRBV4-2, the J call TRBJ2-1; perhaps TRBD1 as D (6 bases). Germline CDR1 reads LGHNA; CDR2 reads YNFKEQ. The CDR3 length is 15 residues. Trimming cost V 3 bases and J 0 bases, with 9 bases left between them. CDR3 nucleotide sequence: TGTGCCAGCAGCCAGGACAGTTTCTCCTACAATGAGCAGTTCTTC. Its protein is CASSQDSFSYNEQFF.

The V and J genes are TRBV30 and TRBJ1-5; 11 bases are shared with TRBD1. V shed 2 bases and J 6 bases; nucleotides not matched to a gene: 9. The CDR3 runs 16 residues. Germline-derived CDR1 and CDR2 are GTSNPN and SVGIG (reference sequence). This CDR3 is CAWSPRGQGGTQPQHF. CDR3 coding DNA: TGTGCCTGGAGTCCACGGGGACAGGGGGGGACTCAGCCCCAGCATTTT.

This clone was counted between two and nine times. V is TRBV4-2 and J is TRBJ2-2; TRBD2 aligns across 14 bases. The CDR3 loop spans 18 amino acids. The germline CDR1 and CDR2 sequences are LGHNA and YNFKEQ. V was clipped by 6 bases and J by 5 bases; unmatched bases: 11. CDR3 coding DNA: TGTGCCAGCAGACCACCCGGGACTAGCGGGAGCGATACCGGGGAGCTGTTTTTT. This encodes CASRPPGTSGSDTGELFF.

This clone showed up just a few times. The V gene is TRBV4-3, the J gene TRBJ2-4; 14 bases line up with TRBD2. CDR1 and CDR2 (germline): LGHNA, YSLEER. The CDR3 sequence is 20 residues long. The trim removed 3 bases at V and 0 bases at J, leaving 10 bases unmatched. As DNA, the CDR3 is TGCGCCAGCAGCCATGGTCCGGGGACTAGCGGGGGCCTAGCCAAAAACATTCAGTACTTC. Translated: CASSHGPGTSGGLAKNIQYF.

This clone was detected only once. The CDR3, as DNA: TGTGCTAGTGCAGGGGATGGGGAGACCCAGTACTTC. It specifies CASAGDGETQYF. The V call is TRBV12-5, the J call TRBJ2-5, with D possibly TRBD1 on 6 matching bases. The CDR3 totals 12 residues. Germline V gene lookup returns CDR1 LGHNT and CDR2 FRNRAP. The V gene lost 7 bases and the J gene lost 5 bases, with 11 bases spanning the gap.

This clone has a single count. The rearrangement uses TRBV7-8 and TRBJ2-2; TRBD2 matches 7 bases. The length of the CDR3 is 16 residues. The V gene end was trimmed by 1 base and the J gene end by 5 bases; junction bases not matched to a gene: 7. The germline gives CDR1 SGHVS, CDR2 FQNEAQ. The CDR3 spells CASSLVSRTSTGELFF. In DNA, the CDR3 is TGTGCCAGCAGCTTAGTATCCCGGACTAGTACCGGGGAGCTGTTTTTT. Together with reference TRBV7-8 and TRBJ2-2, the CDR3 gives the full variable domain: GAGVSQSPRYKVAKRGQDVALRCDPISGHVSLFWYQQALGQGPEFLTYFQNEAQLDKSGLPSDRFFAERPEGSVSTLKIQRTQQEDSAVYLCASSLVSRTSTGELFFGEGSRLTVL.

In its sample, this clone was seen once. The chain recombines TRBV11-2 with TRBJ1-1, with D tentatively TRBD1 (5 bases). This CDR3 spans 13 amino acids. V lost 1 base and J lost 4, with 7 bases in between. Germline CDR1 is SGHAT and CDR2 is FQNNGV. As DNA, the CDR3 is TGTGCCAGCAGCTTAGTCAGGGCCACTGAAGCTTTCTTT. It specifies CASSLVRATEAFF.

The chain couples TRBV18 to TRBJ2-3; D is possibly TRBD1 (5 bases). The CDR3 spans 15 residues. V was cut by 1 base and J by 0 bases, with 8 bases left in between. CDR1 is KGHSH and CDR2 is LQKENI in the germline V gene. The CDR3 reads CASSPRQPSTDTQYF. The CDR3 coding sequence is TGTGCCAGCTCACCACGACAGCCTAGCACAGATACGCAGTATTTT.